This T cell receptor (beta chain) was identified during a study of blood T cell repertoires in COVID-19. At the level of the study: Samples representing acute and convalescent COVID-19 were sourced from the United States, Italy and Spain. Sample material is recorded as cDNA or gDNA derived from T cells, B-cell-depleted T cells, or PBMCs.

How the authors handled the data: How many nucleated cells were present was estimated from reference gene primer amplification. Libraries were prepared by immunoSEQ multiplex PCR; TCRdb keeps only in-frame clonotypes and omits some of them. The DNA was the basis for D and trimming; V, J and clone size are from that table. The sample has 65,000 to 95,000 clones, 89% seen once. J gave up 3 bases and V 2 bases, and 5 bases lay outside the gene matches. This CDR3 has 15 amino acids. Germline CDR1 is SGHTA and CDR2 is FQGNSA. The clonotype was recovered from a man aged 65 to 79 with active or convalescent COVID-19. Sequenced: peripheral blood. The rearrangement uses TRBV7-2 and TRBJ2-5; 8 positions agree with TRBD1. CDR3 amino acids: CASSLLADREETQYF. CDR3 coding DNA: TGTGCCAGCAGCTTATTGGCGGACAGGGAAGAGACCCAGTACTTC.